The 28 T cell receptor beta chains below come from one sample, sequenced in a study of cytotoxic CD8 clonotypes in ibrutinib-treated CLL. Generated by immunoSEQ multiplex PCR, the TCRdb table keeps only in-frame clones and is missing some. The data contain around 33,000 clones, roughly 45% of them singletons. Source: PBMCs, taken before ibrutinib treatment. These receptors were taken from a human donor with chronic lymphocytic leukemia.

Only a few counts were recorded for this clone. V usage is TRBV5-6 and J usage is TRBJ1-1; D is unclear. The CDR3 has 12 amino acids. V gave up 0 bases and J gave up 10 bases, with 10 bases separating them. Looked up from germline, CDR1 is SGHDT and CDR2 is YYEEEE. CDR3 coding DNA: TGTGCCAGCAGCTTGGTCGGGGTTGGAGCTTTCTTT. It is translated as CASSLVGVGAFF.

The genes are TRBV10-3 and TRBJ1-2; D call uncertain. Trimming pared 2 bases from V and 5 bases from J, leaving 6 bases between. Looked up from germline, CDR1 is ENHRY and CDR2 is SYGVKD. This CDR3 region has 12 residues. The CDR3 DNA is TGTGCCATCAGTGAGCAGGAGTATGGCTACACCTTC. Protein sequence: CAISEQEYGYTF.

This clone was found a few times. The CDR3 DNA sequence: TGTGCCAGCAGCTCGGGACAGATAGATGAAAAACTGTTTTTT. This encodes CASSSGQIDEKLFF. The genes are TRBV11-2 and TRBJ1-4, with 7 bases aligning to TRBD1. The CDR3 has 14 residues. CDR1 is SGHAT, CDR2 FQNNGV, per germline. After removal of 4 bases from V and 6 bases from J, the junction contained 5 bases not matched to a gene.

This chain uses TRBV9 with TRBJ1-1; D is unresolved. There are 15 residues in the CDR3. The V and J ends lost 7 bases and 4 bases respectively, with 20 bases between them. Per the germline V gene, CDR1 is SGDLS and CDR2 is YYNGEE. The DNA for the CDR3 is TGTGCCAGCGGGAAAGACGGGGTCGGCTCCACTGAAGCTTTCTTT. This encodes CASGKDGVGSTEAFF. The entire variable domain, with the rest obtained from reference TRBV9 and TRBJ1-1, is as follows: DSGVTQTPKHLITATGQRVTLRCSPRSGDLSVYWYQQSLDQGLQFLIQYYNGEERAKGNILERFSAQQFPDLHSELNLSSLELGDSALYFCASGKDGVGSTEAFFGQGTRLTVV.

The chain employs TRBV9 and TRBJ2-7; the D gene is possibly TRBD2 (6 bases). V was shortened by 1 base and J by 3 bases, with 14 bases between the two germline ends. The CDR3 consists of 15 residues. Germline loops: CDR1 SGDLS, CDR2 YYNGEE. CDR3 sequence reads: CASSVSPTDYYEQYF. DNA for the CDR3: TGTGCCAGCAGCGTAAGTCCAACGGACTACTACGAGCAGTACTTC.

This sequence joins TRBV5-1 and TRBJ2-5; 9 nucleotides line up with TRBD2. Germline-derived CDR1 and CDR2 are SGHRS and YFSETQ. V trimming: 7 bases; J trimming: 5 bases; junction bases outside the gene matches: 15. CDR3 length: 16 amino acids. CDR3 DNA sequence: TGCGCCAGCGCCCTCGAGGCTAGCGGGGAGTCGGAGACCCAGTACTTC. Translated: CASALEASGESETQYF.

V usage is TRBV9 and J usage is TRBJ2-1, with 7 bases fitting TRBD1. Germline V CDR1 and CDR2: SGDLS, YYNGEE. V was clipped by 2 bases and J by 5 bases; unmatched bases: 13. CDR3 size: 17 residues. Written as DNA, the CDR3 is TGTGCCAGCAGCGTGTCCCCTTGGGCAGGGGGAAACAATGAGCAGTTCTTC. Translation gives CASSVSPWAGGNNEQFF.

The sample holds a few counts of this clone. The chain links TRBV25-1 to TRBJ2-2; D tentatively reads TRBD1 or TRBD2 (5 bases each). The germline gives CDR1 MGHDK, CDR2 SYGVNS. The CDR3 covers 16 residues. V was shortened by 4 bases and J by 0 bases, with 12 bases between the two germline ends. CDR3 sequence (DNA): TGTGCCAGCAGTGTCTACATGGGGGCGAACACCGGGGAGCTGTTTTTT. As protein: CASSVYMGANTGELFF.

The chain has TRBV25-1 and TRBJ1-6, with D possibly matching TRBD1 (5 bases). Germline CDR1 MGHDK, CDR2 SYGVNS. CDR3 length: 13 amino acids. The V and J ends lost 6 bases and 7 bases respectively, with 10 bases between them. In DNA form, the CDR3 reads TGTGCCAGCAGGGGGCAGCCCAATTCACCCCTCCACTTT. This sequence encodes CASRGQPNSPLHF.

V gene TRBV12-5 combines with J gene TRBJ1-2; 7 bases align to TRBD1. CDR1 is LGHNT and CDR2 is FRNRAP in the germline V gene. V shed 2 bases and J 6 bases; nucleotides not matched to a gene: 12. The CDR3 has 16 amino acids. CDR3 protein: CASGLRGQGGGDGYTF. CDR3 sequence (DNA): TGTGCTAGTGGTTTGAGGGGGCAGGGAGGAGGTGATGGCTACACCTTC.

The sample holds a few counts of this clone. The chain links TRBV15 to TRBJ2-1; no definite D call. Trimming cost V 6 bases and J 3 bases, with 12 bases left between them. Looked up from germline, CDR1 is LNHNV and CDR2 is YYDKDF (reference sequence). The CDR3 has 14 amino acids. Here the CDR3 DNA reads TGTGCCACCAGTCCTCGGGCCATCTACAATGAGCAGTTCTTC. It is translated as CATSPRAIYNEQFF.

The rearrangement joins TRBV11-3 to TRBJ2-7; 7 positions match TRBD2. Germline-derived CDR1 and CDR2 are SGHNT and YENEEA. Germline trimming cut 3 bases from V and 3 bases from J; bases unmatched to any gene: 8. The CDR3 has 15 residues. CDR3 protein: CASSFGTWGGYEQYF. DNA for the CDR3: TGTGCCAGCAGCTTCGGGACTTGGGGGGGCTACGAGCAGTACTTC.

The genes are TRBV7-6 and TRBJ2-5, with 8 positions matching TRBD2. The CDR3 spans 19 residues. Per germline, CDR1 SGHVS and CDR2 FNYEAQ. The V gene end was trimmed by 0 bases and the J gene end by 1 base; junction bases not matched to a gene: 13. CDR3 DNA sequence: TGTGCCAGCAGCTTAGCGCGGATTTCAAGCGGGGGATTCCAAGAGACCCAGTACTTC. Residues: CASSLARISSGGFQETQYF.

This clone turned up a few times. V usage is TRBV27 and J usage is TRBJ2-7; no firm D call. V shed 6 bases and J shed 2 bases, with 8 bases lying between them. The CDR3 is 12 residues long. CDR1 and CDR2 (germline): MNHEY, SMNVEV (reference sequence). CDR3 residues: CASRLDPYEQYF. DNA of the CDR3: TGTGCCAGCAGACTGGACCCCTACGAGCAGTACTTC.

This clone was observed a handful of times. V gene TRBV2 combines with J gene TRBJ2-2; the D gene is possibly TRBD2 (6 bases). CDR3 length equals 15 residues. CDR1 is SNHLY and CDR2 is FYNNEI in the germline V gene. Deletions cut 3 bases from V and 4 bases from J, with 12 bases between. CDR3 residues: CASSEAMGGTGELFF. The CDR3 DNA follows: TGTGCCAGCAGTGAGGCGATGGGGGGCACCGGGGAGCTGTTTTTT.

This chain uses TRBV6-5 with TRBJ1-5; TRBD1 aligns across 7 bases. CDR1 is MNHEY and CDR2 is SVGAGI in the germline V gene. This CDR3 is built from 14 residues. V shed 6 bases and J 4 bases; nucleotides not matched to a gene: 6. CDR3 sequence: CASSHRGVNQPQHF. The CDR3 DNA is TGTGCCAGCAGCCACAGGGGAGTAAATCAGCCCCAGCATTTT.

The chain has TRBV2 and TRBJ2-1; 10 bases are shared with TRBD2. V lost 3 bases to trimming and J lost 7 bases; unmatched junction nucleotides: 18. The CDR3 has 19 amino acids. Germline CDR1 SNHLY, CDR2 FYNNEI. The CDR3 DNA follows: TGTGCCAGCAGTGAGTCTAGCGGGGGATTATTACGGGTGCGGAATGAGCAGTTCTTC. This sequence encodes CASSESSGGLLRVRNEQFF.

The CDR3 loop is CASSLRRQGDNSPLHF. The CDR3 bases are TGTGCCAGCAGCCTCCGGCGACAGGGAGATAATTCACCCCTCCACTTT. The chain joins TRBV13 to TRBJ1-6, with 7 bases lining up with TRBD1. This CDR3 is 16 amino acids long. J lost 5 bases, V lost 5 bases, and 9 bases had no gene match. Germline-derived CDR1 and CDR2 are PRHDT and FYEKMQ (reference sequence). The full variable domain, rest sourced from reference TRBV13 and TRBJ1-6, is AAGVIQSPRHLIKEKRETATLKCYPIPRHDTVYWYQQGPGQDPQFLISFYEKMQSDKGSIPDRFSAQQFSDYHSELNMSSLELGDSALYFCASSLRRQGDNSPLHFGNGTRLTVT.

The V and J genes are TRBV12-5 and TRBJ2-6, with TRBD1 matching 10 bases. The V gene end was trimmed by 5 bases and the J gene end by 2 bases; junction bases not matched to a gene: 6. Germline loops: CDR1 LGHNT, CDR2 FRNRAP. The CDR3 is 17 amino acids. The CDR3 DNA reads as TGTGCTAGTGGTCCGTCGACAGGGGGCCCTGGGGCCAACGTCCTGACTTTC. Amino acids: CASGPSTGGPGANVLTF.

The chain uses TRBV7-9 and TRBJ1-3; possible D gene TRBD1, 6 bases. Per the germline V gene, CDR1 is SEHNR and CDR2 is FQNEAQ (reference sequence). V shed 10 bases and J shed 0 bases, with 10 bases lying between them. This CDR3 comprises 13 residues. The CDR3: CAIQGSSGNTIYF. The DNA of the CDR3 is TGTGCCATACAGGGAAGCTCTGGAAACACCATATATTTT.

This clone was seen more than once but under ten times. The chain has TRBV2 and TRBJ1-4, with D perhaps matching TRBD1 (6 bases). The CDR3 consists of 15 residues. The ends were cut back, 5 bases at V and 8 bases at J, with 18 bases in the middle. CDR1 and CDR2 from the germline V gene are SNHLY and FYNNEI. CDR3 DNA sequence: TGTGCCAGCAGTCCCACCGCAGGGGTATACGAAAAACTGTTTTTT. Translated, it gives CASSPTAGVYEKLFF.

V and J are TRBV11-1 and TRBJ2-7, with a tentative D call TRBD1 (6 bases). The CDR3 loop spans 14 amino acids. Per germline, CDR1 SGHAT and CDR2 FQDESV (reference sequence). Trimming removed 6 bases from V and 3 bases from J, with 15 bases in between. The chain's CDR3 is CASRSGSRGYEQYF. The CDR3 DNA follows: TGTGCCAGCAGGTCAGGGTCCAGGGGCTACGAGCAGTACTTC.

The J gene is TRBJ1-1, the V gene TRBV7-6, with D possibly TRBD1 on 5 matching bases. V lost 1 base, J lost 7 bases, and 16 bases lay in between. Germline CDR1 is SGHVS and CDR2 is FNYEAQ. The CDR3 covers 15 residues. The CDR3 DNA follows: TGTGCCAGCAGCTTAGTTCAGGGCCGTAATAATGAAGCTTTCTTT. Its translation: CASSLVQGRNNEAFF.

In this sample, this clone turned up a few times. The rearrangement joins TRBV6-6 to TRBJ2-5; D remains ambiguous. Germline V CDR1 and CDR2: MNHNY, SVGAGI (reference sequence). This CDR3 has 11 amino acids. V was shortened by 7 bases and J by 7 bases, with 10 bases between the two germline ends. Here the CDR3 reads CASKAEMTQYF. CDR3 coding DNA: TGTGCCAGCAAAGCCGAGATGACCCAGTACTTC.

This chain uses TRBV10-1 with TRBJ2-2; D possibly corresponds to TRBD1 (6 bases). Germline values: CDR1 WNHNN, CDR2 SYGVQD (reference sequence). CDR3 length: 14 amino acids. Deletions cut 6 bases from V and 7 bases from J, with 15 bases between. CDR3 loop: CASSRDISGGELFF. Here the CDR3 DNA reads TGCGCCAGCAGCCGGGACATTTCGGGCGGGGAGCTGTTTTTT.

This clone was counted a few times. V gene TRBV10-3 combines with J gene TRBJ2-5, with unresolved D. Germline loops: CDR1 ENHRY, CDR2 SYGVKD. V was cut by 10 bases and J by 4 bases, with 10 bases left in between. CDR3 length: 11 residues. CDR3: CATRSGETQYF. DNA for the CDR3: TGTGCCACCCGTTCTGGAGAGACCCAGTACTTC.

This clone came up a few times. This chain joins TRBV2 and TRBJ1-5, with 8 bases that match TRBD1. With 6 bases clipped from V and 0 bases from J, the junction kept 4 bases outside the gene matches. The CDR3 spans 15 residues. The V gene's germline CDR1 is SNHLY and CDR2 FYNNEI. This CDR3 is CASSGDRRSNQPQHF. The DNA for the CDR3 is TGTGCCAGCAGCGGGGACAGGCGTAGCAATCAGCCCCAGCATTTT.

The genes are TRBV18 and TRBJ1-1; the match to TRBD1 covers 7 bases. This CDR3 is built from 11 residues. CDR1 is KGHSH, CDR2 LQKENI, per germline. V trimming: 9 bases; J trimming: 5 bases; junction bases outside the gene matches: 3. In DNA form, the CDR3 reads TGTGCCAGTCAACAGGGGACTGAAGCTTTCTTT. Translating gives CASQQGTEAFF.